Listed here are 28 T cell receptor beta chains from one sample, sequenced in a study of blood T cell repertoires in COVID-19. Measured with immunoSEQ multiplex PCR; TCRdb has only the in-frame clones, and not every one. This table has roughly 200,000 clones, approximately 86% appearing once. The source material was peripheral blood. The receptors derive from a woman aged 25 to 39 with COVID-19, enrolled during active disease.

The chain couples TRBV19 to TRBJ2-6; D unresolved. This CDR3 is built from 17 residues. Germline CDR1 and CDR2: LNHDA and SQIVND (reference sequence). Trimming cost V 5 bases and J 0 bases, with 14 bases left between them. The CDR3, as DNA: TGTGCCAGTAGTGGTACAGTGCAGTACTCTGGGGCCAACGTCCTGACTTTC. Its translation: CASSGTVQYSGANVLTF.

CDR3 sequence (DNA): TGCGCCAGCAGCTTGGGCAGTCTCGGGTCAAGAAATTCACCCCTCCACTTT. Protein product: CASSLGSLGSRNSPLHF. The chain is built from TRBV5-1 and TRBJ1-6; no reliable D call. The CDR3 is 17 amino acids. The germline V gene encodes CDR1 SGHRS and CDR2 YFSETQ. The V and J ends lost 0 bases and 7 bases respectively, with 17 bases between them.

The rearrangement links TRBV5-4 to TRBJ1-1, with D uncertain. This CDR3 spans 12 amino acids. Looked up from germline, CDR1 is SGHNT and CDR2 is YYREEE (reference sequence). V was clipped by 3 bases and J by 3 bases, with 6 bases between them. CDR3 coding DNA: TGTGCCAGCAGCTCTCAGGACACTGAAGCTTTCTTT. This encodes CASSSQDTEAFF.

The chain links TRBV7-2 to TRBJ2-7; D not resolved. The CDR3 consists of 14 residues. Germline-derived CDR1 and CDR2 are SGHTA and FQGNSA. The V gene lost 1 base and the J gene lost 7 bases, with 14 bases spanning the gap. The CDR3, as DNA: TGTGCCAGCAGCTTAGGGGCTACATTGTCTGAGCAGTACTTC. This codes for CASSLGATLSEQYF.

The gene calls are TRBV19 and TRBJ1-3, with D uncertain. The CDR3 spans 15 residues. Germline CDR1 and CDR2: LNHDA and SQIVND (reference sequence). Trimming pared 5 bases from V and 0 bases from J, leaving 11 bases between. CDR3 sequence reads: CASSSTTVSGNTIYF. The CDR3 coding sequence is TGTGCCAGTAGTTCAACAACCGTCTCTGGAAACACCATATATTTT.

The chain uses TRBV28 and TRBJ2-7; 11 bases align to TRBD1. The CDR3 is made up of 15 amino acids. Germline-derived CDR1 and CDR2 are MDHEN and SYDVKM. V lost 3 bases and J lost 6; bases outside the gene matches: 7. The CDR3 DNA is TGTGCCAGCAGTTTTCCCCGGACAGGGGGCGGCGAGCAGTACTTC. This gives the protein CASSFPRTGGGEQYF. The entire variable domain, with the rest obtained from reference TRBV28 and TRBJ2-7, is as follows: DVKVTQSSRYLVKRTGEKVFLECVQDMDHENMFWYRQDPGLGLRLIYFSYDVKMKEKGDIPEGYSVSREKKERFSLILESASTNQTSMYLCASSFPRTGGGEQYFGPGTRLTVT.

The chain joins TRBV5-5 to TRBJ2-7; tentative D call: TRBD2 (6 bases). The germline gives CDR1 SGHKS, CDR2 YYEKEE (reference sequence). Trimming shortened V by 4 bases and J by 6 bases, and 14 bases separated the two germline ends. CDR3 length: 13 residues. Here the CDR3 reads CASSRGLTSEQYF. The CDR3 bases are TGTGCCAGCAGCCGGGGACTTACCTCCGAGCAGTACTTC.

A note on this clone: Other DNA sequences in this sample translate to the same CDR3. The chain has TRBV27 and TRBJ2-1; TRBD2 aligns across 10 bases. Germline CDR1 is MNHEY and CDR2 is SMNVEV (reference sequence). The CDR3 runs to 16 residues. Trimming at V came to 6 bases and at J to 1 base, leaving 6 bases not matched to a gene. CDR3 DNA: TGTGCCAGCAGGGAACTAGCGGGACTTTCCTACAATGAGCAGTTCTTC. Its translation is CASRELAGLSYNEQFF.

The rearrangement joins TRBV4-3 to TRBJ2-2; 8 bases are shared with TRBD2. Germline trimming cut 4 bases from V and 6 bases from J; bases unmatched to any gene: 4. The V gene's germline CDR1 is LGHNA and CDR2 YSLEER. CDR3 length: 14 amino acids. CDR3 nucleotide sequence: TGCGCCAGCAGCCCCCGGGGGGGGTCCGGGGAGCTGTTTTTT. This gives the protein CASSPRGGSGELFF.

The chain carries TRBV5-4 and TRBJ2-2; D is unresolved. The CDR3 is made up of 12 amino acids. Looked up from germline, CDR1 is SGHNT and CDR2 is YYREEE (reference sequence). V lost 7 bases, J lost 0 bases, and 4 bases lay in between. The CDR3 nucleotides read TGTGCCAGCGAGACGAACACCGGGGAGCTGTTTTTT. Its translation: CASETNTGELFF.

The V and J genes are TRBV29-1 and TRBJ2-7, with D perhaps TRBD1 (6 bases). Trimming pared 6 bases from V and 7 bases from J, leaving 16 bases between. Germline CDR1 and CDR2: SQVTM and ANQGSEA. This CDR3 has 12 residues. DNA for the CDR3: TGCAGCGTCTACCGACAGGTCGGAGAGCAGTACTTC. It yields the protein CSVYRQVGEQYF.

The gene calls are TRBV7-2 and TRBJ1-6, with 9 bases lining up with TRBD1. The CDR3 is 14 residues long. Germline CDR1 SGHTA, CDR2 FQGNSA. J was trimmed by 6 bases and V by 5 bases; bases with no gene match: 2. CDR3 sequence: CASSQDRGNSPLHF. DNA of the CDR3: TGTGCCAGCAGCCAGGACAGGGGTAATTCACCCCTCCACTTT.

The rearrangement uses TRBV7-2 and TRBJ2-3; D gene ambiguous. This CDR3 is built from 12 residues. The V gene lost 5 bases and the J gene lost 3 bases, with 6 bases spanning the gap. Looked up from germline, CDR1 is SGHTA and CDR2 is FQGNSA. This CDR3 is CASSVITDTQYF. CDR3 coding DNA: TGTGCCAGCAGCGTAATAACAGATACGCAGTATTTT. The whole variable domain, filled in from reference TRBV7-2 and TRBJ2-3, reads GAGVSQSPSNKVTEKGKDVELRCDPISGHTALYWYRQSLGQGLEFLIYFQGNSAPDKSGLPSDRFSAERTGGSVSTLTIQRTQQEDSAVYLCASSVITDTQYFGPGTRLTVL.

There are a few counts of this clone. The chain combines TRBV30 with TRBJ2-7; a weak D match, TRBD1 (5 bases). This CDR3 is built from 15 residues. Trimming pared 0 bases from V and 0 bases from J, leaving 12 bases between. Germline CDR1 and CDR2: GTSNPN and SVGIG (reference sequence). In DNA form, the CDR3 reads TGTGCCTGGAGTGTGTGGGGCCAGAGCTCCTACGAGCAGTACTTC. It translates to CAWSVWGQSSYEQYF.

A note on this clone: A junction end diverges from the germline sequence, so it may reflect a read error. The sample contains more than one DNA sequence encoding this CDR3. The J gene is TRBJ2-7, the V gene TRBV10-3, with TRBD2 identical over 8 bases. Per germline, CDR1 ENHRY and CDR2 SYGVKD. The CDR3 sequence is 15 residues long. CDR3: CAISEARGLAYEQYF. DNA for the CDR3: TGTGCCATTAGTGAGGCGAGGGGACTAGCCTACGAGCAGTACTTC.

J is TRBJ2-7 and V is TRBV12-5; a weak D match, TRBD1 (5 bases). This CDR3 has 14 residues. V shed 3 bases and J shed 6 bases, with 15 bases lying between them. Germline V gene lookup returns CDR1 LGHNT and CDR2 FRNRAP. CDR3: CASGFLGLQGEQYF. The CDR3 nucleotides are TGTGCTAGTGGTTTCCTGGGGCTCCAGGGCGAGCAGTACTTC.

The rearrangement uses TRBV27 and TRBJ1-1, with D possibly being TRBD1 (5 bases). Per germline, CDR1 MNHEY and CDR2 SMNVEV (reference sequence). V dropped 2 bases and J dropped 0 bases, with 16 bases sitting between them. This CDR3 is built from 17 residues. CDR3 protein: CASSLGPGGRLNTEAFF. Here the CDR3 DNA reads TGTGCCAGCAGTTTAGGCCCCGGGGGTAGACTGAACACTGAAGCTTTCTTT.

The chain employs TRBV5-4 and TRBJ1-2; D gene unclear. Germline assignment: CDR1 SGHNT and CDR2 YYREEE (reference sequence). Trimming shortened V by 4 bases and J by 1 base, and 17 bases separated the two germline ends. This CDR3 contains 16 residues. CDR3 nucleotide sequence: TGTGCCAGCAGCGGAGGACGCAGCACGATTAACTATGGCTACACCTTC. Translating it yields CASSGGRSTINYGYTF.

The chain is built from TRBV7-9 and TRBJ2-7, with a tentative D call TRBD2 (6 bases). The CDR3 totals 16 residues. Trimming cost V 6 bases and J 0 bases, with 18 bases left between them. CDR1 and CDR2 from the germline V gene are SEHNR and FQNEAQ (reference sequence). The chain's CDR3 is CASSFDRDFHSYEQYF. As DNA, the CDR3 is TGTGCCAGCAGTTTCGACCGGGACTTCCACTCCTACGAGCAGTACTTC.

The rearrangement joins TRBV5-1 to TRBJ2-1, with 10 bases aligning to TRBD1. The CDR3 covers 14 residues. Germline lookup yields CDR1 SGHRS and CDR2 YFSETQ. J lost 9 bases, V lost 7 bases, and 10 bases had no gene match. In nucleotides, the CDR3 is TGCGCCAGCCGACGGGACAGGGGTAGGGGTGAGCAGTTCTTC. It yields the protein CASRRDRGRGEQFF.

The rearrangement uses TRBV5-4 and TRBJ2-7; TRBD2 aligns across 12 bases. The CDR3 runs 16 residues. Germline assignment: CDR1 SGHNT and CDR2 YYREEE (reference sequence). With 2 bases clipped from V and 6 bases from J, the junction kept 9 bases outside the gene matches. Written as DNA, the CDR3 is TGTGCCAGCAGCTTACCTATGACTAGCGGGAGTCCCGAGCAGTACTTC. It yields the protein CASSLPMTSGSPEQYF.

This chain uses TRBV4-1 with TRBJ2-3; 13 nucleotides line up with TRBD2. Germline CDR1 and CDR2: MGHRA and YSYEKL. Germline trimming cut 0 bases from V and 3 bases from J; bases unmatched to any gene: 3. This CDR3 region has 17 residues. The CDR3: CASSQDSTSGRTDTQYF. CDR3 nucleotides: TGCGCCAGCAGCCAAGATTCGACTAGCGGGAGGACAGATACGCAGTATTTT.

The V gene is TRBV4-2, the J gene TRBJ2-3; tentatively, D is TRBD2 (6 bases). V was pared by 1 base and J by 0 bases, with 14 bases between. Germline CDR1 and CDR2: LGHNA and YNFKEQ. This CDR3 spans 17 amino acids. The CDR3 protein is CASSQASWLASTDTQYF. CDR3 sequence (DNA): TGTGCCAGCAGCCAAGCCTCCTGGCTAGCGAGCACAGATACGCAGTATTTT.

DNA of the CDR3: TGTGCCAGCAGCTTTAGAGCGGGGGGTTACAATGAGCAGTTCTTC. The encoded protein is CASSFRAGGYNEQFF. The genes are TRBV7-7 and TRBJ2-1; 9 nucleotides agree with TRBD2. Per germline, CDR1 SSHAT and CDR2 FNYEAQ (reference sequence). V lost 3 bases to trimming and J lost 4 bases; unmatched junction nucleotides: 4. The CDR3 is 15 amino acids.

V and J are TRBV7-7 and TRBJ2-5, with 9 nucleotides matching TRBD2. Trimming took 5 bases from V and 4 from J; bases not matched to a gene: 11. Germline CDR1 and CDR2: SSHAT and FNYEAQ (reference sequence). The CDR3 consists of 16 residues. The CDR3 is CASSPLAGGLGETQYF. The CDR3 DNA reads as TGTGCCAGCAGCCCACTAGCGGGCGGGCTCGGAGAGACCCAGTACTTC.

The DNA for the CDR3 is TGCGCCAGCAGCCCCAGGGACAGGGGATGGGGTGGCTACACCTTC. Amino acids: CASSPRDRGWGGYTF. The chain recombines TRBV5-1 with TRBJ1-2, with 10 bases that match TRBD1. V shed 4 bases, J shed 7 bases, and the junction held 10 bases outside the gene matches. This CDR3 is 15 amino acids long. CDR1 is SGHRS and CDR2 is YFSETQ in the germline V gene. Together with reference TRBV5-1 and TRBJ1-2, the CDR3 gives the full variable domain: KAGVTQTPRYLIKTRGQQVTLSCSPISGHRSVSWYQQTPGQGLQFLFEYFSETQRNKGNFPGRFSGRQFSNSRSEMNVSTLELGDSALYLCASSPRDRGWGGYTFGSGTRLTVV.

The rearrangement joins TRBV27 to TRBJ2-2; possibly TRBD1 for D (6 bases). Looked up from germline, CDR1 is MNHEY and CDR2 is SMNVEV (reference sequence). The V and J ends lost 6 bases and 6 bases respectively, with 17 bases between them. This CDR3 spans 15 amino acids. CDR3 sequence: CASRAPGQYPGELFF. The CDR3 region has the DNA TGTGCCAGCAGGGCTCCGGGACAATACCCCGGGGAGCTGTTTTTT.

Here the CDR3 reads CASSYNPGFTGELFF. The DNA of the CDR3 is TGTGCCAGCAGCTATAATCCGGGGTTCACCGGGGAGCTGTTTTTT. This chain uses TRBV7-2 with TRBJ2-2; perhaps TRBD2 as D (5 bases). Looked up from germline, CDR1 is SGHTA and CDR2 is FQGNSA. V lost 4 bases and J 4 bases, leaving 13 bases between the germline ends. The CDR3 sequence is 15 residues long. The full variable domain, completed using reference TRBV7-2 and TRBJ2-2, is GAGVSQSPSNKVTEKGKDVELRCDPISGHTALYWYRQSLGQGLEFLIYFQGNSAPDKSGLPSDRFSAERTGGSVSTLTIQRTQQEDSAVYLCASSYNPGFTGELFFGEGSRLTVL.